The source of this TCR beta chain is a study of CD8 T cells in ankylosing spondylitis. This clonotype was counted at least ten times. Its antigen is not known. Whole-study results and caveats: Prior work had noted some motif variants in reactive arthritis blood and synovial fluid. Significant enrichment of disease-linked clones was reportedly seen in matched ankylosing spondylitis synovial fluid. Eight or nine highly homologous variants formed a TCR beta motif that appeared characteristic of ankylosing spondylitis blood.

Looked up from germline, CDR1 is ENHRY and CDR2 is SYGVKD. The CDR3 is 14 amino acids. V was clipped by 6 bases and J by 0 bases; unmatched bases: 4. Preparation of TCR beta libraries was done by quantitative 5'-RACE with molecular barcodes. In TCRdb, the 5' RACE reads were re-called with MiXCR into one record per CDR3 protein. The top ten clones hold roughly 6.8% of a sample with about 240,000 distinct CDR3 sequences, about 10% of them seen once. The rearrangement joins TRBV10-3 to TRBJ2-7; 8 bases line up with TRBD2. The material sequenced was blood, either unsorted or a sorted T cell fraction (not recorded which). The clonotype comes from a male donor with ankylosing spondylitis or in good health (not recorded which). CDR3: CAISPAGGSYEQYF. CDR3 DNA sequence: TGTGCCATCAGCCCTGCGGGAGGCTCCTACGAGCAGTACTTC.